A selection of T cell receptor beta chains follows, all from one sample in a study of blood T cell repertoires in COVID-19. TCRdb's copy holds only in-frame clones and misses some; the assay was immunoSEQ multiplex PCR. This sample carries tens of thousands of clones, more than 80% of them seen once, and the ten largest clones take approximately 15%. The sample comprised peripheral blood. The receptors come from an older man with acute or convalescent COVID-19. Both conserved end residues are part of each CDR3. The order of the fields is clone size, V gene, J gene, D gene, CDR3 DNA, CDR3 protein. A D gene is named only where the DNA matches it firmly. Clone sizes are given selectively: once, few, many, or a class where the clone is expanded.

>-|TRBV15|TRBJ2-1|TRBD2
TGTGCCACCAGCAAAAGCACGGGGGGGAAGAATGAGCAGTTCTTC
CATSKSTGGKNEQFF
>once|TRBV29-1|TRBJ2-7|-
TGCAGCGTGAGAGTGAGCTCATGGTCCGAGCAGTACTTC
CSVRVSSWSEQYF
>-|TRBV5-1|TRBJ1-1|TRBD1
TGCGCCAGCAGCTTGGGGACAGGAATCTATGAAGCTTTCTTT
CASSLGTGIYEAFF
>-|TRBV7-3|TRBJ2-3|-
TGTGCCAGCAGCCCGACCCGGGGGGATACGCAGTATTTT
CASSPTRGDTQYF
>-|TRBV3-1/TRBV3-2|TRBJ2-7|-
TGTGCCAGCAGCCAAGGGTGGAGCTCAGGGGCTGGTCGGTACGAGCAGTACTTC
CASSQGWSSGAGRYEQYF
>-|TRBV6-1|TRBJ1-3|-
TGTGCCAGCAGCGAAGTTATGGGGGGGGGATCTGGAAACACCATATATTTT
CASSEVMGGGSGNTIYF
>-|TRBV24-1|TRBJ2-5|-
TGTGCCACCAGGGGAGGGGGGGGCCAAGAGACCCAGTACTTC
CATRGGGGQETQYF
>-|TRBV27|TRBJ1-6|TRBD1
TGTGCCAGCAGTTTGTCGGGACAGCCTTTTTCACCCCTCCACTTT
CASSLSGQPFSPLHF
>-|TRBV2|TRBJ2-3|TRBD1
TGTGCCAGCAGGGAACAGGGGAACTCAGATACGCAGTATTTT
CASREQGNSDTQYF
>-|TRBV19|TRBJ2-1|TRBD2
TGTGCCAGTAGTAGGACTAGCCGGCCGCCCTACAATGAGCAGTTCTTC
CASSRTSRPPYNEQFF
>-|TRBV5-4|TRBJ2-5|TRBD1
TGTGCCAGCAGCCGACAGACAGGGGAAGAGACCCAGTACTTC
CASSRQTGEETQYF
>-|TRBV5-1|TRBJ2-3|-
TGCGCCAGCAGGCCCGCCGGACACAGCACAGATACGCAGTATTTT
CASRPAGHSTDTQYF
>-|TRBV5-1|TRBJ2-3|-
TGCGCCAGCAGCGCGGAAACAGATACGCAGTATTTT
CASSAETDTQYF
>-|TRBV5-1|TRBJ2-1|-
TGCGCCAGCAGCCCCAGGCTGAGCGGGTATCAGAATGAGCAGTTCTTC
CASSPRLSGYQNEQFF
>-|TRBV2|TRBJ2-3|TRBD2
TGTGCCAGCTTCACTAGCGGGGTCGATACGCAGTATTTT
CASFTSGVDTQYF
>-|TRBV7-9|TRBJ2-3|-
TGTGCCAGCAGCTCTGTGGCGGGGTCTAATGATACGCAGTATTTT
CASSSVAGSNDTQYF
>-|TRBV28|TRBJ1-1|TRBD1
TGTGCCAGCAGTTTCTACATCCGGGACAGCTTGAACACTGAAGCTTTCTTT
CASSFYIRDSLNTEAFF
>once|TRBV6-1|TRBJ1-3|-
TGTGCCAGCAGTGAACAGCCGACCCGGAGCTCTGGAAACACCATATATTTT
CASSEQPTRSSGNTIYF
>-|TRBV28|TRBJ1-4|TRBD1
TGTGCCAGCAGTTTGCCGGGACAGGGGGATGAAAAACTGTTTTTT
CASSLPGQGDEKLFF
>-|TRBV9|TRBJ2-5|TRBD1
TGTGCCAGCAGCACAGGGGGACAGCAAGAGACCCAGTACTTC
CASSTGGQQETQYF
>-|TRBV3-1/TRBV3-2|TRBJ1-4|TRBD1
TGTGCCAGCAGCCAAGGAGACAGGGGGGAAAAACTGTTTTTT
CASSQGDRGEKLFF
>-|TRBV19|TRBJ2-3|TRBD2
TGTGCCAGTAGTATACAAGCCCGGACTAGCGGGGTGACAGATACGCAGTATTTT
CASSIQARTSGVTDTQYF
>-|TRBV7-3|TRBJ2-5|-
TGTGCCAGCAGCCCGGGGGGCGGCGAGACCCAGTACTTC
CASSPGGGETQYF
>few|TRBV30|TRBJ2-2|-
TGTGCCTGGAGTGTGGGGAGGAACACCGGGGAGCTGTTTTTT
CAWSVGRNTGELFF
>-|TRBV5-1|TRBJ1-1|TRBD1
TGCGCCAGCAGCCTCCGACAGGGGATGAACACTGAAGCTTTCTTT
CASSLRQGMNTEAFF
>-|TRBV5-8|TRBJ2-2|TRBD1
TGTGCCAGCAGCCGGGACAGCCCAGGCGGGGAGCTGTTTTTT
CASSRDSPGGELFF
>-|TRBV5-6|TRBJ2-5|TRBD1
TGTGCCAGCAGGCCCCGGTACAGGGGCTTGGGGGAGACCCAGTACTTC
CASRPRYRGLGETQYF
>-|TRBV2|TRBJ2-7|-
TGTGCCAGCAGTGGAACAGCTAAGGCCTACGAGCAGTACTTC
CASSGTAKAYEQYF
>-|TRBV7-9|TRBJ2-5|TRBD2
TGTGCCAGCAGCCAAGGACTAGCTGCAGAGACCCAGTACTTC
CASSQGLAAETQYF
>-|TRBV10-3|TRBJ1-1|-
TGTGCCATCAGTGAGGACTCCCGAGGGGCTTTCTTT
CAISEDSRGAFF
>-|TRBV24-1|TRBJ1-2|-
TGTGCCACCAGTGAGGCAGGTTCCTATGGCTACACCTTC
CATSEAGSYGYTF
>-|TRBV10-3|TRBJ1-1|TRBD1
TGTGCCATCAGTGATCGGACAGGGGGCACTGAAGCTTTCTTT
CAISDRTGGTEAFF
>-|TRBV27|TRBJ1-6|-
TGTGCCAGCAGGTTAGGGGCAGGGTACCATAATTCACCCCTCCACTTT
CASRLGAGYHNSPLHF
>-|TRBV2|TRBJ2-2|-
TGTGCCAGCAGTGCACAGGGCGCGAACACCGGGGAGCTGTTTTTT
CASSAQGANTGELFF
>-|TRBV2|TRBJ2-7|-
TGTGCCAGCAGTGAACTTGTAGAGCAGTACTTC
CASSELVEQYF
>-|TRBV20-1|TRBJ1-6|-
TGCAGTGCTCGTGACAACAGTTCACCCCTCCACTTT
CSARDNSSPLHF
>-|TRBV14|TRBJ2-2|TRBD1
TGTGCCAGCAGCCGGGCGACAGGGGGGAACACCGGGGAGCTGTTTTTT
CASSRATGGNTGELFF
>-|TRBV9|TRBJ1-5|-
TGTGCCAGCAGCGTTGATGACAGCTTGCAGCCCCAGCATTTT
CASSVDDSLQPQHF
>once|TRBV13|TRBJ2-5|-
TGTGCCACCACATCAGGGGCCATTGGGACCCAGTACTTC
CATTSGAIGTQYF